The count of the clone carrying this TCR beta chain is one. This sample was included in a study of early stage breast cancer tumors. Sequencing used immunoSEQ multiplex PCR; TCRdb keeps in-frame clones, though not all of them. This sample has about 31,000 clones, with around 67% found just once. This clonotype was sampled from a person aged 25 to 45 with breast cancer. The sample comprised breast tumor tissue.

In DNA form, the CDR3 reads TGTGCCATCAGGGGGGCGGTGCTAGCGGGTGAGACCCAGTACTTC. Protein product: CAIRGAVLAGETQYF. The V and J genes are TRBV10-3 and TRBJ2-5; 8 nucleotides line up with TRBD2. Germline assignment: CDR1 ENHRY and CDR2 SYGVKD. Unmatched junction bases numbered 11, after V lost 6 bases and J lost 5 bases. This CDR3 spans 15 amino acids.